This T cell receptor (beta chain) was observed in a study of spatial heterogeneity in lung cancer. Study overall: Alpha-chain detections were consistently fewer than beta-chain detections among the sequences. TCR and UMI combinations that were unique each appeared, on average, more than ten times in raw reads. Study-wide points: The appearance of ubiquitous expanded tumor TCRs in blood was greater at resection than follow-up.

In the library, each TCR cDNA molecule bore its own unique molecular identifier. MiXCR, run by TCRdb on the 5' RACE reads, gives a single entry per CDR3 protein. Of 36,000 or so distinct CDR3 sequences in the sample, 5.2% were seen once. Documented time point: sample taken at primary tumor resection. No cells were sorted before sequencing. The whole RNA sequenced was extracted from tumor, nontumor lung or frozen PBMC. Many counts were recorded for this clonotype. As yet, its antigen is unknown. The CDR3 totals 16 residues. V shed 4 bases and J 1 base; nucleotides not matched to a gene: 8. CDR1 is SQVTM, CDR2 ANQGSEA, per germline.

The chain uses TRBV29-1 and TRBJ2-1; 9 bases agree with TRBD2. The receptor was isolated from a female donor with early-stage non-small cell lung cancer. The input for sequencing was PBMCs, taken at surgery. CDR3 loop: CSVVDSSGSSYNEQFF. The DNA for the CDR3 is TGCAGCGTTGTAGACAGTAGCGGGAGTTCCTACAATGAGCAGTTCTTC.